The entry that follows covers one T cell receptor (beta chain) sequence. Its antigen is not known. CDR1 ENHRY and CDR2 SYGVKD come from the germline V gene. The CDR3 runs to 17 residues. Trimming removed 10 bases from V and 0 bases from J, with 19 bases in between. The data were obtained in a study of identical twins. Study-wide findings and caveats: There was more out-of-frame TCR alpha sharing in monozygotic twins than models estimated. Abundant cord blood beta clonotypes carried fewer insertions; memory repertoires showed none.

TCRdb re-analysed the 5' RACE reads in MiXCR, keeping a single row per CDR3 protein. This sample carries 700,000 to 950,000 distinct CDR3 sequences, roughly an eighth of them seen once, and the ten largest clones take around 1.6%. This sample also appeared in a second study, on yellow fever vaccine responses in identical twins.

The chain combines TRBV10-3 with TRBJ2-6; either TRBD1 or TRBD2 may supply D (6 bases each). Sequences were obtained from PBMCs. The receptor comes from a woman younger than 30 in good health. The CDR3 DNA reads TGTGCCACCCAGAAGGGGGGTGGGAGCTCTGGGGCCAACGTCCTGACTTTC. Encoded protein: CATQKGGGSSGANVLTF.